These 22 T cell receptor beta chains came from one sample sequenced in a study of TIL therapy for anti-PD-1-resistant metastatic lung cancer. Sample time point: pre-treatment sample, taken before nivolumab and TIL therapy. The immunoSEQ assay was v3. Produced via immunoSEQ multiplex PCR; TCRdb's table is partial and in-frame only. The repertoire holds about 17,000 clones, 75% to 80% seen once, with 7.4% in the top ten. The sequencing used blood, collected at baseline. The receptors were gathered from a person between 30 and 80 years old with non-small cell lung cancer.

The rearrangement links TRBV11-2 to TRBJ2-1; 9 bases map to TRBD2. The CDR3 consists of 15 residues. Germline V gene sequence: CDR1 SGHAT, CDR2 FQNNGV. The trim removed 5 bases at V and 8 bases at J, leaving 10 bases unmatched. CDR3 sequence (DNA): TGTGCCAGCAGCCAAATGGGTGCGGGGGGGGATGAGCAGTTCTTC. Protein product: CASSQMGAGGDEQFF.

This clone was observed a single time. The chain has TRBV6-2 or TRBV6-3 and TRBJ2-1; possibly TRBD2 for D (6 bases). V was trimmed by 6 bases and J by 9 bases, leaving 12 bases between them. This CDR3 is 12 amino acids long. Germline V gene sequence: CDR1 MNHEY, CDR2 SVGEGT. The CDR3 loop is CASSLGGVEQFF. The CDR3 region has the DNA TGTGCCAGCAGCCTTGGAGGGGTTGAGCAGTTCTTC.

This sequence joins TRBV5-1 and TRBJ2-3; D gene ambiguous. The V end lost 4 bases, the J end lost 6 bases, and 9 bases lay between the germline ends. This CDR3 comprises 12 residues. The V gene's germline CDR1 is SGHRS and CDR2 YFSETQ. For the CDR3, the DNA is TGCGCCAGCAGCCAGGTTGGTGATACGCAGTATTTT. Translating gives CASSQVGDTQYF.

The genes are TRBV30 and TRBJ2-5; the match to TRBD1 covers 8 bases. The CDR3 sequence is 14 residues long. Looked up from germline, CDR1 is GTSNPN and CDR2 is SVGIG (reference sequence). Trimming took 1 base from V and 4 from J; bases not matched to a gene: 5. Written as DNA, the CDR3 is TGTGCCTGGAGTGGGTGGACAGGGCGAGAGACCCAGTACTTC. Encoded protein: CAWSGWTGRETQYF.

This chain uses TRBV3-1 (or the pseudogene TRBV3-2) with TRBJ1-2, with no clear D. The germline V gene encodes CDR1 LGHDT and CDR2 YNNKEL (reference sequence). V was cut by 1 base and J by 0 bases, with 9 bases left in between. The CDR3 covers 15 residues. The CDR3 coding sequence is TGTGCCAGCAGCCAAGCGACGTTAGCTAACTATGGCTACACCTTC. Encoded protein: CASSQATLANYGYTF.

This clone showed up just a few times. J is TRBJ2-1 and V is TRBV6-5; 8 nucleotides align to TRBD2. The CDR3 is 15 residues long. V lost 6 bases to trimming and J lost 3 bases; unmatched junction nucleotides: 7. Germline V gene sequence: CDR1 MNHEY, CDR2 SVGAGI. CDR3 bases: TGTGCCAGCAGATCAAATAGCGGGGACTACAATGAGCAGTTCTTC. Translating it yields CASRSNSGDYNEQFF.

In its sample, this clone was seen once. V gene TRBV5-8 combines with J gene TRBJ1-1; 7 nucleotides agree with TRBD1. Germline CDR1 and CDR2: SGHTS and YDEGEE. Trimming removed 3 bases from V and 5 bases from J; junction bases left unmatched: 7. The CDR3 has 14 residues. CDR3 sequence: CASSYHRGGTEAFF. The CDR3 region has the DNA TGTGCCAGCAGCTACCACAGGGGAGGGACTGAAGCTTTCTTT.

The chain employs TRBV6-5 and TRBJ2-3, with TRBD1 as a possible D gene (6 bases). CDR1 MNHEY and CDR2 SVGAGI come from the germline V gene. Trimming took 4 bases from V and 5 from J, leaving 16 bases between them. There are 15 residues in the CDR3. The CDR3 reads CASSFQGPYVDTQYF. The CDR3 DNA reads as TGTGCCAGCAGTTTTCAGGGGCCTTATGTAGATACGCAGTATTTT.

J is TRBJ2-1 and V is TRBV7-2, with D unresolved. Trimming took off 3 bases at V and 4 bases at J, with 7 bases between the two ends. The CDR3 length is 13 residues. CDR1 and CDR2 (germline): SGHTA, FQGNSA. CDR3 coding DNA: TGTGCCAGCAGCTTGAGCTCTTACAATGAGCAGTTCTTC. It yields the protein CASSLSSYNEQFF.

This clone showed up just a few times. The DNA for the CDR3 is TGTGCCAGCACCCCAGGGCTAGGGACAGGGAGTGACGCCTATAATTCACCCCTCCACTTT. Its translation is CASTPGLGTGSDAYNSPLHF. The chain couples TRBV21-1 to TRBJ1-6; the table's D call of TRBD1 was not tested on the DNA. TRBV21-1 is a recognized pseudogene. This CDR3 region has 20 residues.

This chain joins TRBV6-4 and TRBJ2-5; tentatively, D is TRBD2 (5 bases). This CDR3 is 13 amino acids long. Trimming stripped 5 bases from V and 2 bases from J, with 9 bases between. The germline CDR1 and CDR2 sequences are MRHNA and SNTAGT. CDR3 in amino acids: CASSTDLQETQYF. CDR3 sequence (DNA): TGTGCCAGCAGTACGGACTTACAAGAGACCCAGTACTTC.

The chain links TRBV11-2 to TRBJ1-6; D gene uncertain. The CDR3 has 14 amino acids. From germline, CDR1 is SGHAT and CDR2 FQNNGV. V lost 1 base, J lost 7 bases, and 8 bases lay in between. The CDR3 protein is CASSLVLGNSPLHF. The CDR3 DNA reads as TGTGCCAGCAGCTTAGTTCTCGGGAATTCACCCCTCCACTTT.

V is TRBV27 and J is TRBJ1-2; tentative D call: TRBD1 (5 bases). Germline loops: CDR1 MNHEY, CDR2 SMNVEV (reference sequence). This CDR3 spans 13 amino acids. Trimming left V 5 bases short and J 2 bases short, with 9 bases between. In nucleotides, the CDR3 is TGTGCCAGCAGTGTCCGGGGCAACTATGGCTACACCTTC. Its translation: CASSVRGNYGYTF.

V is TRBV12-5 and J is TRBJ2-4, with D perhaps TRBD2 (6 bases). Trimming took off 7 bases at V and 3 bases at J, with 25 bases between the two ends. Germline CDR1 reads LGHNT; CDR2 reads FRNRAP. This CDR3 contains 18 residues. CDR3 in DNA: TGTGCTAGTGCTCTTGCGGGGAAAGAGGCCCTAGGCAAAAACATTCAGTACTTC. It specifies CASALAGKEALGKNIQYF.

This clone came up a few times. This chain joins TRBV7-9 and TRBJ1-2; no clear D. V lost 6 bases, J lost 5 bases, and 13 bases lay in between. Germline CDR1 and CDR2: SEHNR and FQNEAQ (reference sequence). This CDR3 region has 13 residues. The CDR3 DNA follows: TGTGCCAGCAGGCCAGAGGTAACTTATGGCTACACCTTC. Protein: CASRPEVTYGYTF. Combining the CDR3 with reference TRBV7-9 and TRBJ1-2 gives the whole variable domain DTGVSQNPRHKITKRGQNVTFRCDPISEHNRLYWYRQTLGQGPEFLTYFQNEAQLEKSRLLSDRFSAERPKGSFSTLEIQRTEQGDSAMYLCASRPEVTYGYTFGSGTRLTVV.

The genes are TRBV20-1 and TRBJ1-1; the D is unclear. The CDR3 has 11 residues. Trimming removed 0 bases from V and 10 bases from J, with 9 bases in between. Per the germline V gene, CDR1 is DFQATT and CDR2 is SNEGSKA (reference sequence). CDR3 loop: CSARDLVGAFF. The CDR3 bases are TGCAGTGCTAGAGATTTGGTCGGAGCTTTCTTT.

CDR3 nucleotides: TGCGCCAGCAGCCCTACAACAGGGACTAACTATGGCTACACCTTC. Encoded protein: CASSPTTGTNYGYTF. The chain couples TRBV5-1 to TRBJ1-2; tentative D call: TRBD1 (6 bases). The CDR3 is made up of 15 amino acids. Germline CDR1 is SGHRS and CDR2 is YFSETQ. The V gene lost 4 bases and the J gene lost 0 bases, with 13 bases spanning the gap.

The rearrangement uses TRBV2 and TRBJ2-1, with TRBD2 matching 10 bases. The CDR3 runs to 15 residues. Germline V gives CDR1 SNHLY, CDR2 FYNNEI. The ends lost 7 bases at V and 7 bases at J; junction bases unmatched: 10. The DNA for the CDR3 is TGTGCCAGCACCCTAAGCGGGGGGGCCGAAAATGAGCAGTTCTTC. This codes for CASTLSGGAENEQFF.

This chain links TRBV11-2 with TRBJ1-5, with 9 bases aligning to TRBD1. Germline trimming cut 5 bases from V and 8 bases from J; bases unmatched to any gene: 7. Germline CDR1 reads SGHAT; CDR2 reads FQNNGV. The CDR3 runs to 14 residues. CDR3 DNA: TGTGCCAGCAGCACCGGGACAGGGATTGAGCCCCAGCATTTT. Protein product: CASSTGTGIEPQHF.

The chain joins TRBV7-2 to TRBJ1-2, with a tentative D call TRBD1 (6 bases). V was pared by 1 base and J by 6 bases, with 18 bases between. CDR3 length: 16 residues. CDR1 is SGHTA and CDR2 is FQGNSA in the germline V gene. CDR3 nucleotide sequence: TGTGCCAGCAGCTTAGGCGGGACAACCGCGTGGAATGGCTACACCTTC. It is translated as CASSLGGTTAWNGYTF.

The J gene is TRBJ1-1, the V gene TRBV7-9; 9 positions agree with TRBD1. There are 13 residues in the CDR3. Per germline, CDR1 SEHNR and CDR2 FQNEAQ (reference sequence). Losses at the gene ends were 5 bases for V and 4 bases for J; bases not matched to a gene: 2. The CDR3 DNA reads TGTGCCAGCAGCCTGACAGGGGGCACTGAAGCTTTCTTT. Encoded protein: CASSLTGGTEAFF.

The chain has TRBV14 and TRBJ2-1, with no clear D. Trimming took off 2 bases at V and 5 bases at J, with 7 bases between the two ends. In germline, CDR1 is SGHDN, CDR2 FVKESK. The CDR3 spans 13 residues. The CDR3 spells CASSQTTHNEQFF. The CDR3 region has the DNA TGTGCCAGCAGCCAAACTACCCACAATGAGCAGTTCTTC.